This T cell receptor (beta chain) was sequenced during a study of OX40 agonist ivuxolimab in advanced cancers. Data came from immunoSEQ multiplex PCR; TCRdb stores just in-frame clones and leaves some out. Of 95,000 to 150,000 clones listed, about 93% are singletons. Trimming took 1 base from V and 4 from J, leaving 21 bases between them. The germline V gene encodes CDR1 SGHTA and CDR2 FQGNSA. This CDR3 spans 18 amino acids. Source: CD4+ or CD8+ T cells sorted from blood, taken in a trial of the OX40 agonist ivuxolimab. The rearrangement uses TRBV7-2 and TRBJ2-3, with D possibly being TRBD2 (6 bases). This sequence was found in an adult with an advanced solid tumor such as melanoma, head and neck, liver or kidney cancer. The CDR3 here is CASSLEAEAGNSADTQYF. The CDR3 DNA reads as TGTGCCAGCAGCTTAGAGGCTGAAGCGGGCAACAGCGCAGATACGCAGTATTTT.